The entry that follows covers one TCR beta chain sequence. Its cognate antigen is unknown. The sequencing template was cDNA reverse transcribed from extracted RNA. The method was immunoSEQ multiplex PCR; TCRdb's version includes in-frame clones alone and lacks a portion of them. The profile shows 100,000 to 150,000 clones, about 61% of them singletons. The entry originates in a study of CD8+ T cells in alopecia areata. The study, taken as a whole, reports: There were also resident alphabeta T cells of normal skin sequenced in scalp samples.

This clonotype originated in a human donor in good health. What was sequenced was CD4+ T cells sorted from blood.

As DNA, the CDR3 is TGTGCCAGCAGGGGGGCGACAGGGGAATATGGCTACACCTTC. Its protein is CASRGATGEYGYTF. This chain links TRBV28 with TRBJ1-2; 8 bases fit TRBD1. J lost 5 bases, V lost 6 bases, and 8 bases had no gene match. Germline-derived CDR1 and CDR2 are MDHEN and SYDVKM. This CDR3 has 14 residues.